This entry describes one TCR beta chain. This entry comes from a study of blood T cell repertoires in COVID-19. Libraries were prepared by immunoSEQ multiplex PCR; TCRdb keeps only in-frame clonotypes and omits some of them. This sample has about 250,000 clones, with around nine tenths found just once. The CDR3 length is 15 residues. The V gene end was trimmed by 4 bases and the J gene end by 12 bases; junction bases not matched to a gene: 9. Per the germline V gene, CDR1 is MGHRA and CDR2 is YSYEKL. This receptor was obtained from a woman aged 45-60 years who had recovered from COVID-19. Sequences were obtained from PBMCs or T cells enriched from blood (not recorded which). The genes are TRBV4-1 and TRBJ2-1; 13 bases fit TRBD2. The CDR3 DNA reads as TGCGCCAGCAGCCGACCGACTAGCGGGAGGTACCCGCAGTTCTTC. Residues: CASSRPTSGRYPQFF.